The 14 T cell receptor beta chains reported below all come from one sample, sequenced in a study of cytomegalovirus exposure and HLA in healthy donors. In the PCR, 60 Vbeta and 13 Jbeta primers were used. The protocol was immunoSEQ multiplex PCR, while the TCRdb copy is restricted to in-frame clones and leaves out a portion. The sample yields approximately 110,000 clones, around two thirds seen once. What was sequenced was PBMCs. The origin of the receptors is a man aged 50 or older in good health and CMV-seropositive.

The CDR3 here is CASSSQGAGEQYF. For the CDR3, the DNA is TGCGCCAGCAGCTCACAGGGGGCGGGCGAGCAGTACTTC. The chain uses TRBV5-1 and TRBJ2-7, with 9 bases aligning to TRBD1. CDR1 and CDR2 from the germline V gene are SGHRS and YFSETQ. The CDR3 is 13 residues long. Germline trimming cut 3 bases from V and 6 bases from J; bases unmatched to any gene: 4.

This chain connects TRBV7-3 to TRBJ1-1; D gene uncertain. This CDR3 is built from 20 residues. V lost 2 bases and J 0 bases, leaving 25 bases between the germline ends. The V gene's germline CDR1 is SGHTA and CDR2 FQGTGA. This CDR3 is CASSLGGRRYGSLMNTEAFF. The CDR3 DNA follows: TGTGCCAGCAGCTTAGGTGGCCGCAGGTACGGAAGTCTGATGAACACTGAAGCTTTCTTT.

CDR3 nucleotides: TGTGCCAGCAGTGAATCTACAGGGGCTAACTATGGCTACACCTTC. This encodes CASSESTGANYGYTF. The J gene is TRBJ1-2, the V gene TRBV6-1; TRBD1 matches at 7 bases. J gave up 0 bases and V 2 bases, and 3 bases lay outside the gene matches. This CDR3 has 15 residues. Germline-derived CDR1 and CDR2 are MNHNS and SASEGT.

This chain links TRBV10-2 with TRBJ2-2; 7 bases are shared with TRBD2. Germline values: CDR1 WSHSY, CDR2 SAAADI. J was trimmed by 7 bases and V by 2 bases; bases with no gene match: 10. The CDR3 is made up of 16 amino acids. The CDR3 loop is CASSEGRGQGIGELFF. The CDR3, as DNA: TGCGCCAGCAGTGAGGGGAGGGGTCAGGGCATCGGGGAGCTGTTTTTT.

In its sample, this clone was seen a few times. The chain is built from TRBV5-1 and TRBJ2-6; a weak D match, TRBD2 (6 bases). Germline-derived CDR1 and CDR2 are SGHRS and YFSETQ. The CDR3 length is 17 residues. V was clipped by 7 bases and J by 0 bases, with 17 bases between them. This CDR3 reads CASGEGEVNSGANVLTF. Here the CDR3 DNA reads TGCGCCAGCGGTGAAGGGGAGGTGAACTCTGGGGCCAACGTCCTGACTTTC.

This rearrangement joins TRBV5-6 to TRBJ2-4, with 7 bases identical to TRBD2. Germline lookup yields CDR1 SGHDT and CDR2 YYEEEE. The CDR3 contains 13 residues. The trim removed 4 bases at V and 10 bases at J, leaving 8 bases unmatched. In DNA form, the CDR3 reads TGTGCCAGCAGCGTGGGGACTACGAATATTCAGTACTTC. Amino acid sequence: CASSVGTTNIQYF.

V usage is TRBV27 and J usage is TRBJ2-1; perhaps TRBD2 as D (6 bases). CDR3 length equals 15 residues. Germline-derived CDR1 and CDR2 are MNHEY and SMNVEV (reference sequence). With 6 bases removed from V and 3 bases from J, the gap between germline ends came to 15 bases. The CDR3 bases are TGTGCCAGCAGCCACGGGACTTTCAACTACAATGAGCAGTTCTTC. Translating gives CASSHGTFNYNEQFF.

The V call is TRBV19, the J call TRBJ2-5; 9 bases are shared with TRBD1. CDR1 is LNHDA, CDR2 SQIVND, per germline (reference sequence). CDR3 length: 15 amino acids. Trimming at V came to 6 bases and at J to 1 base, leaving 6 bases not matched to a gene. The CDR3 DNA is TGTGCCAGTAGCGACAGGGGGACTTTCCAAGAGACCCAGTACTTC. Its protein is CASSDRGTFQETQYF. Full variable domain (rest looked up from reference TRBV19 and TRBJ2-5): DGGITQSPKYLFRKEGQNVTLSCEQNLNHDAMYWYRQDPGQGLRLIYYSQIVNDFQKGDIAEGYSVSREKKESFPLTVTSAQKNPTAFYLCASSDRGTFQETQYFGPGTRLLVL.

This chain connects TRBV23-1 to TRBJ2-5; 9 nucleotides align to TRBD2. TRBV23-1 falls under the ORF class, with uncertain function. The CDR3 extends over 16 amino acids. Trimming removed 0 bases from V and 3 bases from J; junction bases left unmatched: 5. The CDR3 is CASSQSGGLAEETQYF. Here the CDR3 DNA reads TGCGCCAGCAGTCAATCGGGGGGACTAGCCGAAGAGACCCAGTACTTC.

The V and J genes are TRBV5-1 and TRBJ1-1; 7 bases are a match to TRBD1. Trimming at V came to 0 bases and at J to 2 bases, leaving 4 bases not matched to a gene. This CDR3 spans 15 amino acids. Germline V gene lookup returns CDR1 SGHRS and CDR2 YFSETQ. The CDR3 protein is CASSLVGTANTEAFF. The CDR3 DNA follows: TGCGCCAGCAGCTTGGTGGGGACAGCCAACACTGAAGCTTTCTTT.

The chain joins TRBV7-8 to TRBJ1-5, with 7 positions matching TRBD1. The CDR3 is 16 amino acids. Germline V gene lookup returns CDR1 SGHVS and CDR2 FQNEAQ. After removal of 3 bases from V and 5 bases from J, the junction contained 10 bases not matched to a gene. CDR3 DNA: TGTGCCAGCAGCTTGCTTGAGGGGGCGGGCGATCAGCCCCAGCATTTT. As protein: CASSLLEGAGDQPQHF. The full variable domain, with the rest looked up from reference TRBV7-8 and TRBJ1-5, is GAGVSQSPRYKVAKRGQDVALRCDPISGHVSLFWYQQALGQGPEFLTYFQNEAQLDKSGLPSDRFFAERPEGSVSTLKIQRTQQEDSAVYLCASSLLEGAGDQPQHFGDGTRLSIL.

This chain links TRBV7-9 with TRBJ1-4; possibly TRBD1 for D (5 bases). The germline V gene encodes CDR1 SEHNR and CDR2 FQNEAQ (reference sequence). The germline V and J ends were trimmed by 5 bases and 6 bases, with 16 bases remaining between them. The CDR3 runs 15 residues. The CDR3: CASSARGVGDEKLFF. Written as DNA, the CDR3 is TGTGCCAGCAGCGCCCGGGGGGTGGGGGATGAAAAACTGTTTTTT.

CDR3 nucleotide sequence: TGCGCCAGCAGCCTGACTAGCGGGAGCTCCGAGCAGTACTTC. Its translation: CASSLTSGSSEQYF. The V gene is TRBV10-1, the J gene TRBJ2-7; 12 positions match TRBD2. V was clipped by 6 bases and J by 6 bases; unmatched bases: 6. This CDR3 spans 14 amino acids. Germline V gene data show CDR1 as WNHNN and CDR2 as SYGVQD (reference sequence).

The J gene is TRBJ2-7, the V gene TRBV5-1; tentative D call: TRBD2 (6 bases). CDR1 SGHRS and CDR2 YFSETQ come from the germline V gene. Trimming pared 1 base from V and 0 bases from J, leaving 8 bases between. There are 14 residues in the CDR3. The CDR3 DNA reads TGCGCCAGCAGCTTGATAGCGGCCTCCTACGAGCAGTACTTC. This codes for CASSLIAASYEQYF.